This TCR beta chain was identified in a study of identical twins. Donors were all healthy Caucasians. This clonotype was seen more than once but under ten times. In germline, CDR1 is MNHNY, CDR2 SVGAGI (reference sequence). V shed 3 bases and J shed 11 bases, with 13 bases lying between them. The CDR3 totals 12 residues. From the 5' RACE reads, TCRdb called clonotypes with MiXCR, one entry per CDR3 protein. Counted here are 500,000 or so distinct CDR3 sequences, approximately 14% occurring once; the ten biggest clones make up about 1%. This sample was shared with a second study, whose subject was yellow fever vaccine responses in identical twins. Turning to that study: Reportedly, twins' vaccine T cell responses looked partly convergent and partly personalized.

The chain links TRBV6-6 to TRBJ1-1; no clear D. The sequence was obtained from a woman younger than 35 in good health. The sample was CD4+ T cells sorted from blood. CDR3 sequence reads: CASSYSSGKAFF. The CDR3 bases are TGTGCCAGCAGTTATTCGTCCGGGAAGGCTTTCTTT.